The clone carrying this TCR beta chain has just a few counts. Its antigen is unknown. These data come from a study of long-term antiretroviral therapy in people with HIV. Overall study results and limits: The range of CDR3 lengths in HIV repertoires proved narrower than that found in controls. With ART, diversity went up but was still lower than in transplant donor controls.

They ran version v3.0 of the immunoSEQ assay at survey level. Only in-frame clones appear in the TCRdb table, and some are missing; sequencing was by immunoSEQ multiplex PCR. Of about 29,000 clones detected, 95% appear once; the ten largest clones hold approximately 8.8%. The trim removed 4 bases at V and 8 bases at J, leaving 17 bases unmatched. There are 18 residues in the CDR3. Germline assignment: CDR1 SEHNR and CDR2 FQNEAQ (reference sequence). People in the study who had HIV all got their treatment in the United States. In each sample, about 0.9-10 million cryopreserved PBMC were present before DNA extraction.

The source was unsorted PBMCs, collected 5.3 years after starting antiretroviral therapy. This clonotype was sampled from a man aged 25-45 years with HIV. The genes are TRBV7-9 and TRBJ2-1; 10 positions agree with TRBD2. CDR3: CASSSPPGSGGFSDEQFF. The CDR3 region has the DNA TGTGCCAGCAGCTCTCCCCCGGGTAGCGGGGGGTTTAGCGATGAGCAGTTCTTC.